The rows below give T cell receptor beta chains drawn from one sample of a study of blood T cell repertoires in COVID-19. The data were produced by immunoSEQ multiplex PCR, yet TCRdb's version contains in-frame clones alone and is incomplete. In the table there are roughly 440,000 clones, more than 70% of which are singletons. The sequenced material came from peripheral blood. The receptors here all came from a woman aged 45-59 years with COVID-19, enrolled during active disease. Both conserved end residues are part of each CDR3. The order of the fields is D gene, clone size, CDR3 length, J gene, V gene, CDR3 DNA, CDR3 protein. A D gene is named only where the DNA matches it firmly. Rows give clone size only sometimes, using once, few, many, or a class for an expanded clone.

TRBD1,-,17,TRBJ1-6,TRBV6-1,TGTGCCAGCAGTGAATCCCGGACAGGCCCCTATAATTCACCCCTCCACTTT,CASSESRTGPYNSPLHF
TRBD2,-,13,TRBJ2-1,TRBV29-1,TGCAGCGTTACTAGCGGGGGAGCTGGGGAGCAGTTCTTC,CSVTSGGAGEQFF
TRBD1,-,13,TRBJ1-2,TRBV12-3/TRBV12-4,TGTGCCAGCAGTTTCGTCAGGGGGAACGGCTACACCTTC,CASSFVRGNGYTF
-,-,16,TRBJ1-5,TRBV28,TGTGCCAGCAGTCCCCCTTGGACAGTTAGCAATCAGCCCCAGCATTTT,CASSPPWTVSNQPQHF
TRBD1,-,14,TRBJ1-1,TRBV9,TGTGCCAGCAGTTTTAAGGGGGCTAACACTGAAGCTTTCTTT,CASSFKGANTEAFF
-,once,13,TRBJ2-5,TRBV7-9,TGTGCCAGCAGCTTAGCTCCTCAAGAGACCCAGTACTTC,CASSLAPQETQYF
-,few,13,TRBJ1-1,TRBV6-4,TGTGCCAGCGCGGAGGGCATGAACACTGAAGCTTTCTTT,CASAEGMNTEAFF
TRBD1,-,15,TRBJ2-1,TRBV28,TGTGCCAGCAGTGGGGCGACAGGGTTCGACAATGAGCAGTTCTTC,CASSGATGFDNEQFF
TRBD1,-,16,TRBJ2-7,TRBV5-8,TGTGCCAGCAGCTTGCGCCCGGGACAGGGGGCCTACGAGCAGTACTTC,CASSLRPGQGAYEQYF
TRBD1,-,13,TRBJ1-2,TRBV12-3/TRBV12-4,TGTGCCAGCAGTCAGGACAGGGCATATGGCTACACCTTC,CASSQDRAYGYTF
-,-,14,TRBJ1-3,TRBV25-1,TGTGCCAGCAGTGAGGCCAGCTCTGGAAACACCATATATTTT,CASSEASSGNTIYF
TRBD1,-,15,TRBJ1-5,TRBV19,TGTGCCAGTAGTCCGACAGGGGCCGGCAATCAGCCCCAGCATTTT,CASSPTGAGNQPQHF
TRBD1,-,15,TRBJ1-1,TRBV11-3,TGTGCCAGCAGCCTAGGGACAGGGAGGAGCACTGAAGCTTTCTTT,CASSLGTGRSTEAFF
TRBD2,-,16,TRBJ2-3,TRBV4-2,TGTGCCAGCAGCCTTAGGACTAGCGGGGGGGCGGATACGCAGTATTTT,CASSLRTSGGADTQYF
-,-,16,TRBJ1-1,TRBV18,TGTGCCAGCTCACCACAGGGAAATTCTAGGGGCACTGAAGCTTTCTTT,CASSPQGNSRGTEAFF
-,-,14,TRBJ2-3,TRBV6-5,TGTGCCAGCAGTTCCGACAAATACACAGATACGCAGTATTTT,CASSSDKYTDTQYF
-,-,12,TRBJ1-4,TRBV29-1,TGCAGCGGCATCGGGACAAGTGAAAAACTGTTTTTT,CSGIGTSEKLFF
-,-,13,TRBJ2-4,TRBV19,TGTGCCAGTAGTGACAGGGCCAAAAACATTCAGTACTTC,CASSDRAKNIQYF
TRBD1,-,13,TRBJ1-1,TRBV2,TGTGCCAGCAGGATTGGACAGGGGGCGATCGCTTTCTTT,CASRIGQGAIAFF
-,few,17,TRBJ1-3,TRBV5-5,TGTGCCAGCAGCTTGAGGTCGGTGAGGAACTCTGGAAACACCATATATTTT,CASSLRSVRNSGNTIYF
TRBD1,-,15,TRBJ1-2,TRBV9,TGTGCCAGCAGCGTGGGGACAGGGGCTCTCTATGGCTACACCTTC,CASSVGTGALYGYTF
-,-,15,TRBJ1-2,TRBV6-5,TGTGCCAGCAGCCCCCCAGGGGCCTTCCGCTATGGCTACACCTTC,CASSPPGAFRYGYTF